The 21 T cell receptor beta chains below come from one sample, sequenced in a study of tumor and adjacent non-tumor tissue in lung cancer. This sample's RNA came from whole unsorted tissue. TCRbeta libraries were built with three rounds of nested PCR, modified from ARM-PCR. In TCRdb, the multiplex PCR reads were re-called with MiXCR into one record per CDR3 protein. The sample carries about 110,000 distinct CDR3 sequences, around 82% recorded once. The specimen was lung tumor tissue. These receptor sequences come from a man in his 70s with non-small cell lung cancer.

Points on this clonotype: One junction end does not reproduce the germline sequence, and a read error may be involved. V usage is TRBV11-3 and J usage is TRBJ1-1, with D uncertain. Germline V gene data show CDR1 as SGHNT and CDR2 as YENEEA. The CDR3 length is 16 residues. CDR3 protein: CASNLFSIRMNTQAFF. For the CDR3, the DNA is TGTGCCAGCAACTTATTCAGCATCAGGATGAACACTCAAGCCTTCTTT. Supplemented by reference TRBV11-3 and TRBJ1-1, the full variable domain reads EAGVVQSPRYKIIEKKQPVAFWCNPISGHNTLYWYLQNLGQGPELLIRYENEEAVDDSQLPKDRFSAERLKGVDSTLKIQPAELGDSAVYLCASNLFSIRMNTQAFFGQGTRLTVV.

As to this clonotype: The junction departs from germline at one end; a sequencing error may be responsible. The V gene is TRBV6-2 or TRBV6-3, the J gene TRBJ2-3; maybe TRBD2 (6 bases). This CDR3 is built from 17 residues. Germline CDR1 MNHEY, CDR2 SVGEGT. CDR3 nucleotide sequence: TGTGCTAGCAGCTTACGGGGGATTAGCAGAAGCACAGATACGCAGTATTTT. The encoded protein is CASSLRGISRSTDTQYF.

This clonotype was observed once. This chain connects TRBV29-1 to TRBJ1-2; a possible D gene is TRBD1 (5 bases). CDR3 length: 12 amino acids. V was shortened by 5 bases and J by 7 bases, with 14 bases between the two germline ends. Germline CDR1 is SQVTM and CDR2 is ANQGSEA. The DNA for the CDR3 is TGCAGCGTTTCCGGATGGGGGTTTGGCTACACCTTC. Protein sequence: CSVSGWGFGYTF.

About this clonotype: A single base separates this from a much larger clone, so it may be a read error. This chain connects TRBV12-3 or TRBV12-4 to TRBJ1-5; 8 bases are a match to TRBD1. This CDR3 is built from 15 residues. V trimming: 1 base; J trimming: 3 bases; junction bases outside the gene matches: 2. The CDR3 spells CASSLGRGPNQPQHF. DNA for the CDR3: TGTGCCAGCAGTTTAGGCAGGGGGCCCAATCAGCCCCAGCATTTT.

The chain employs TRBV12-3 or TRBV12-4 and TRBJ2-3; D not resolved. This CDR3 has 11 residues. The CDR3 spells CTSSFSETQYF. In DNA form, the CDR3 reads TGTACGAGCAGTTTCAGTGAAACGCAGTATTTT.

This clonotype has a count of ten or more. The CDR3 protein is CSAQRLAGPGYNEQFF. The CDR3 nucleotides read TGCAGTGCCCAGAGGCTAGCGGGACCCGGCTACAATGAGCAGTTCTTC. V is TRBV20-1 and J is TRBJ2-1, with 9 bases lining up with TRBD2. The V and J ends lost 6 bases and 3 bases, in that order; junction bases with no gene match: 12. Germline CDR1 is DFQATT and CDR2 is SNEGSKA (reference sequence). The CDR3 is 16 residues long.

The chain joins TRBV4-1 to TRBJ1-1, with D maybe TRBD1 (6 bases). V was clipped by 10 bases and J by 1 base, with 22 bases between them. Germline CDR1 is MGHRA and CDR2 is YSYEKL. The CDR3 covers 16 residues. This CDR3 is CANSQDLRGRNTEAFF. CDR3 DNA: TGCGCCAACAGTCAAGATCTGAGGGGGAGGAACACTGAAGCTTTCTTT.

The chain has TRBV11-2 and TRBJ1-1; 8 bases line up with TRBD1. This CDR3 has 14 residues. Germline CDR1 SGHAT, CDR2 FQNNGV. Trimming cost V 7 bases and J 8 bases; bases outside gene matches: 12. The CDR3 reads CASIHRDRTTEAFF. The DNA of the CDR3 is TGTGCCAGCATCCACCGGGACAGGACTACCGAAGCTTTCTTT.

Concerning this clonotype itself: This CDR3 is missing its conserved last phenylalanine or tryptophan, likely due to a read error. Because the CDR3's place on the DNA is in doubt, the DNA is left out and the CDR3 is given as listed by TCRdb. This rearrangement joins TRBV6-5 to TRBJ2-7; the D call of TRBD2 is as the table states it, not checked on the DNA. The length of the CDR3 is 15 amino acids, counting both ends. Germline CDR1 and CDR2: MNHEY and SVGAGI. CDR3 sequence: CAVGRRLVGSYEQYL.

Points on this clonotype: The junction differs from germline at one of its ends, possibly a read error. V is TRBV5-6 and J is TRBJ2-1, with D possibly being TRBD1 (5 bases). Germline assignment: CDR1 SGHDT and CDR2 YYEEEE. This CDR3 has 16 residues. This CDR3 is CASIYVRGSGYNEQFF. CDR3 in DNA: TGTGCCAGCATCTATGTTAGGGGAAGTGGGTACAATGAGCAGTTCTTT. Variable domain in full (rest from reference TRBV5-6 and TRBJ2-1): DAGVTQSPTHLIKTRGQQVTLRCSPKSGHDTVSWYQQALGQGPQFIFQYYEEEERQRGNFPDRFSGHQFPNYSSELNVNALLLGDSALYLCASIYVRGSGYNEQFFGPGTRLTVL.

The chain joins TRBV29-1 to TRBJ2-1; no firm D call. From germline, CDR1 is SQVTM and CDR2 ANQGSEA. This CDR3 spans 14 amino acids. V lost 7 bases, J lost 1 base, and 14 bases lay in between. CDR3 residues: CSAHRHGSYNEQFF. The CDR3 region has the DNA TGCAGCGCCCATAGGCATGGGTCCTACAATGAGCAGTTCTTC.

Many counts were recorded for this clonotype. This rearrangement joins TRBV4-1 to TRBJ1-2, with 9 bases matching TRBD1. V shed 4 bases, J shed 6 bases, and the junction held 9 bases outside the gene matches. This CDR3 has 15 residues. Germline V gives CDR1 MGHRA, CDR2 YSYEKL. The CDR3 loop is CASSRAGQGFDGYTF. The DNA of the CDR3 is TGCGCCAGCAGCCGCGCGGGACAGGGTTTTGATGGCTACACCTTC.

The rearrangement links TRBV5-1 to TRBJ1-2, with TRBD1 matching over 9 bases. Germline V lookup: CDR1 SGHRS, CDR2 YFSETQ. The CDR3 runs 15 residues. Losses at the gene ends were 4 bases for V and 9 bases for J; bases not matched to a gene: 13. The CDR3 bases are TGCGCCAGCAGCACATCGGGACAGGGAGCTCGTTGCTACACCTTC. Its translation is CASSTSGQGARCYTF.

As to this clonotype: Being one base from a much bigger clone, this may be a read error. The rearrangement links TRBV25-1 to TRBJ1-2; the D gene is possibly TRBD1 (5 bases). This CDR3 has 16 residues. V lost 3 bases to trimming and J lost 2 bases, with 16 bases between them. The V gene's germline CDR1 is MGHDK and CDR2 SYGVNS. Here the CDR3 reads CASSEGTRWVNYGYTF. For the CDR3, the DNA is TGTGCCAGCAGTGAGGGGACTCGATGGGTCAACTATGGCTACACCTTC.

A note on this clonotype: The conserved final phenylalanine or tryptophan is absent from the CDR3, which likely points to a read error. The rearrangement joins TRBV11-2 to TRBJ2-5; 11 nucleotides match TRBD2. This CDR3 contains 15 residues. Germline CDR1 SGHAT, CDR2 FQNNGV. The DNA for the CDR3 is TGTGACAGCAGCATTAGCCCAGGGACTAGCGGGACCCAGTACGTC. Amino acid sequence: CDSSISPGTSGTQYV.

This chain's CDR3 is CAYSLDGTALDGYTF. In DNA form, the CDR3 reads TGTGCCTACAGCTTAGACGGGACAGCTCTTGATGGCTACACCTTC. The chain is built from TRBV11-1 and TRBJ1-2; 7 nucleotides agree with TRBD1. The CDR3 extends over 15 amino acids. CDR1 and CDR2 (germline): SGHAT, FQDESV (reference sequence). The ends lost 11 bases at V and 6 bases at J; junction bases unmatched: 18. Variable domain in full (rest from reference TRBV11-1 and TRBJ1-2): EAEVAQSPRYKITEKSQAVAFWCDPISGHATLYWYRQILGQGPELLVQFQDESVVDDSQLPKDRFSAERLKGVDSTLKIQPAELGDSAMYLCAYSLDGTALDGYTFGSGTRLTVV.

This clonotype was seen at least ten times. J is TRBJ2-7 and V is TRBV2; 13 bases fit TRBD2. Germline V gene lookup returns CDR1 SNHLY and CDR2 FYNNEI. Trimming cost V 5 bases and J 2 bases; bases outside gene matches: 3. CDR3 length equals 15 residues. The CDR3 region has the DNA TGTGCCAGCAGTTTGACTAGCGGGGGGACCTACGAGCAGTACTTC. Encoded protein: CASSLTSGGTYEQYF.

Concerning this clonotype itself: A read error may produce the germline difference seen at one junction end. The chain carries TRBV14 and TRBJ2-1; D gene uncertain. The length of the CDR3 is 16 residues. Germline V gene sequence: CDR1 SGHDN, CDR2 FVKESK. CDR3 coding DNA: TGTGCCAGCAGCCAGCAAGTGGGATCTTTCTACAATGAACAGTTCTTC. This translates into CASSQQVGSFYNEQFF.

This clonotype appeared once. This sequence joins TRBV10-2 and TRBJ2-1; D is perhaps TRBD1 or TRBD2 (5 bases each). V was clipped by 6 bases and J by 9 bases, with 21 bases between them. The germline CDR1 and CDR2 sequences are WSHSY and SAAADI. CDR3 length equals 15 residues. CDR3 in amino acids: CASRSPGPFSLEQFF. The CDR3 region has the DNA TGCGCCAGCAGGTCCCCGGGACCCTTTTCCCTTGAGCAGTTCTTC.

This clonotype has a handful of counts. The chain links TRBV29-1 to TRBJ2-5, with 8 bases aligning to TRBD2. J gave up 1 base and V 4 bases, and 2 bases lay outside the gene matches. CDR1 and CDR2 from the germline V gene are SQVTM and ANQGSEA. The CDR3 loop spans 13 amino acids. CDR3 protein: CSVGAGGQETQYF. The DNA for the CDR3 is TGCAGCGTTGGGGCGGGGGGCCAAGAGACCCAGTACTTC.

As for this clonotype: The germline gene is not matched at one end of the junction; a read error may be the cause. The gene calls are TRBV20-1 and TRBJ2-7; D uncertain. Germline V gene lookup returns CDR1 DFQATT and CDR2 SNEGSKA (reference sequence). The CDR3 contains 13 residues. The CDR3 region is CCALEDYSYERYF. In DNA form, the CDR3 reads TGCTGTGCTCTAGAAGATTACTCCTACGAGCGGTACTTC.